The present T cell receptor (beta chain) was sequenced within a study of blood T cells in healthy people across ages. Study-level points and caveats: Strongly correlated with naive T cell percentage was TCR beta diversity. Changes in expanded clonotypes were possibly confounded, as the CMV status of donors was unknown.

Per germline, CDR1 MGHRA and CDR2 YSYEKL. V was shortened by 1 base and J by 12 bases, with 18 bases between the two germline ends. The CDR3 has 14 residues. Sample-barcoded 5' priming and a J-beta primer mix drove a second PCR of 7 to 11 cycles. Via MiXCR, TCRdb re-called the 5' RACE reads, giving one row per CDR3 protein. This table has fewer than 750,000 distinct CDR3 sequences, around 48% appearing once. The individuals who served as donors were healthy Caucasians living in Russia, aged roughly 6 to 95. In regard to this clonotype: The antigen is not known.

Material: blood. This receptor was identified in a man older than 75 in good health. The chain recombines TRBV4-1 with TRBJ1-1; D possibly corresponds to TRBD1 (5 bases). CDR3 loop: CASSQVGGAQGTFF. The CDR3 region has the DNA TGCGCCAGCAGCCAAGTAGGAGGGGCCCAAGGAACTTTCTTT.